This entry lists 8 T cell receptor beta chains sequenced from one sample in a study of T cells in Graves' hyperthyroidism and ophthalmopathy. The source material, RNA transcripts, was used to amplify TCR beta CDR3 regions. HTBI primers drove first-round RT-PCR of the TCR CDR3. TCRdb fed the multiplex PCR reads into MiXCR, producing one record per CDR3 protein. The sample includes about 400,000 distinct CDR3 sequences, approximately 14% seen only once; the top ten take around 7.3%. Sequencing was done on a sample of blood. These TCRs come from a woman under 30 with Graves' hyperthyroidism.

This clonotype occurred many times. The rearrangement links TRBV30 to TRBJ1-2, with 7 positions matching TRBD1. Per germline, CDR1 GTSNPN and CDR2 SVGIG (reference sequence). The CDR3 has 19 residues. J was trimmed by 4 bases and V by 3 bases; bases with no gene match: 23. CDR3 nucleotides: TGTGCCTGGAGAGGGACCACAGGGGTCGCCGAAATTGCAAGCTATGGCTACACCTTC. It encodes CAWRGTTGVAEIASYGYTF.

This clonotype was observed many times. This chain's CDR3 is CASSPRQNSNQPQHF. CDR3 in DNA: TGTGCCAGCTCACCACGACAGAATAGCAATCAGCCCCAGCATTTT. The rearrangement uses TRBV18 and TRBJ1-5; tentatively, D is TRBD1 (5 bases). This CDR3 is built from 15 residues. V lost 1 base, J lost 0 bases, and 7 bases lay in between. Germline V gives CDR1 KGHSH, CDR2 LQKENI.

This clonotype turned up a few times. The V and J genes are TRBV4-1 and TRBJ2-4; D is unresolved. The germline V gene encodes CDR1 MGHRA and CDR2 YSYEKL. Deletions cut 6 bases from V and 8 bases from J, with 17 bases between. The CDR3 is made up of 14 amino acids. CDR3 sequence (DNA): TGCGCCAGCAGAGAAAGAATGGGGATTTACATTCAGTACTTC. It translates to CASRERMGIYIQYF.

This clonotype was observed many times. The chain carries TRBV10-3 and TRBJ2-1; D possibly matches TRBD1 or TRBD2 (5 bases each). Trimming took 0 bases from V and 4 from J, leaving 19 bases between them. Per the germline V gene, CDR1 is ENHRY and CDR2 is SYGVKD. CDR3 size: 18 residues. CDR3 sequence reads: CAISESFEGRAKYNEQFF. The CDR3 DNA follows: TGTGCCATCAGTGAGTCTTTCGAGGGACGCGCAAAATACAATGAGCAGTTCTTC.

Many counts were recorded for this clonotype. The chain couples TRBV4-1 to TRBJ2-7; tentative D call: TRBD2 (6 bases). With 5 bases removed from V and 2 bases from J, the gap between germline ends came to 19 bases. This CDR3 is built from 16 residues. Germline V CDR1 and CDR2: MGHRA, YSYEKL. For the CDR3, the DNA is TGCGCCAGCAGCGGATCCGGGGGTCGTTCTACCTACGAGCAGTACTTC. Translation: CASSGSGGRSTYEQYF.

This clonotype has at least ten counts. The chain employs TRBV5-1 and TRBJ2-2; D ambiguous. V dropped 1 base and J dropped 4 bases, with 8 bases sitting between them. Per germline, CDR1 SGHRS and CDR2 YFSETQ. The CDR3 runs to 14 residues. CDR3 loop: CASSLTRVTGELFF. In DNA form, the CDR3 reads TGCGCCAGCAGCTTGACACGGGTCACCGGGGAGCTGTTTTTT.

The genes are TRBV6-1 and TRBJ2-7, with 11 bases matching TRBD2. This CDR3 spans 15 amino acids. The germline CDR1 and CDR2 sequences are MNHNS and SASEGT. Losses at the gene ends were 4 bases for V and 3 bases for J; bases not matched to a gene: 5. CDR3 in amino acids: CASSALAGGYYEQYF. The DNA for the CDR3 is TGTGCCAGCAGTGCCCTAGCGGGAGGCTACTACGAGCAGTACTTC.

This clonotype appeared many times. V gene TRBV20-1 combines with J gene TRBJ1-5; D unresolved. Between the trimmed V and J ends, which lost 7 bases and 3 bases, there was a span of 13 bases. The germline V gene encodes CDR1 DFQATT and CDR2 SNEGSKA (reference sequence). This CDR3 is built from 13 residues. This CDR3 reads CSVTQTLNQPQHF. CDR3 nucleotides: TGCAGTGTCACACAGACTCTCAATCAGCCCCAGCATTTT.